Presented here are 13 T cell receptor beta chains from one specimen sequenced in a study of blood T cell repertoires in COVID-19. Only in-frame clones appear in the TCRdb table, and some are missing; sequencing was by immunoSEQ multiplex PCR. This table holds some 170,000 clones, around 77% found once. Material: peripheral blood. Receptors were obtained from a man aged 65-85 years with acute or convalescent COVID-19.

A few counts support this clone. V is TRBV5-1 and J is TRBJ2-3, with 8 nucleotides matching TRBD1. The J segment lost 3 bases and the V segment lost 4 bases, leaving 10 bases of the junction unmatched. Per the germline V gene, CDR1 is SGHRS and CDR2 is YFSETQ. The CDR3 has 16 residues. Here the CDR3 reads CASSLGQGRRTDTQYF. In DNA form, the CDR3 reads TGCGCCAGCAGCCTAGGACAGGGCCGTAGGACAGATACGCAGTATTTT.

The V and J genes are TRBV4-2 and TRBJ1-5; a weak D match, TRBD1 (5 bases). Germline V gene data show CDR1 as LGHNA and CDR2 as YNFKEQ. The CDR3 runs to 18 residues. The V gene lost 0 bases and the J gene lost 4 bases, with 19 bases spanning the gap. The CDR3 reads CASSQDGGSGRVNQPQHF. CDR3 in DNA: TGTGCCAGCAGCCAAGATGGTGGATCAGGGAGGGTGAATCAGCCCCAGCATTTT.

The rearrangement links TRBV5-4 to TRBJ1-3; D is unclear. V was trimmed by 0 bases and J by 0 bases, leaving 10 bases between them. This CDR3 is built from 16 residues. The V gene's germline CDR1 is SGHNT and CDR2 YYREEE (reference sequence). CDR3 sequence reads: CASSLGQPGSGNTIYF. The CDR3 region has the DNA TGTGCCAGCAGCTTGGGCCAACCGGGCTCTGGAAACACCATATATTTT.

This clone came up a few times. This chain links TRBV27 with TRBJ1-1, with 7 nucleotides matching TRBD1. V shed 3 bases and J 4 bases; nucleotides not matched to a gene: 5. From germline, CDR1 is MNHEY and CDR2 SMNVEV (reference sequence). The CDR3 contains 14 residues. As DNA, the CDR3 is TGTGCCAGCAGTTTTCAGGGGGTGGGCACTGAAGCTTTCTTT. It specifies CASSFQGVGTEAFF.

The chain is built from TRBV6-5 and TRBJ1-1; 8 bases fit TRBD1. CDR1 and CDR2 from the germline V gene are MNHEY and SVGAGI. J lost 5 bases, V lost 6 bases, and 5 bases had no gene match. The CDR3 runs 13 residues. CDR3 sequence: CASRLQGETEAFF. The CDR3 nucleotides are TGTGCCAGCAGGTTACAGGGGGAAACTGAAGCTTTCTTT.

This chain uses TRBV4-1 with TRBJ2-2; TRBD2 aligns across 9 bases. CDR3 size: 15 residues. Germline V lookup: CDR1 MGHRA, CDR2 YSYEKL. V lost 6 bases, J lost 3 bases, and 5 bases stayed unmatched. This CDR3 reads CASRHLAGDTGELFF. CDR3 sequence (DNA): TGCGCCAGCAGGCATTTAGCGGGGGACACCGGGGAGCTGTTTTTT.

This chain uses TRBV11-3 with TRBJ2-7, with D unclear. The CDR3 length is 11 residues. Germline lookup yields CDR1 SGHNT and CDR2 YENEEA. V was clipped by 3 bases and J by 7 bases, with 7 bases between them. CDR3 in amino acids: CASSLESEQYF. The CDR3 bases are TGTGCCAGCAGCTTGGAGTCAGAGCAGTACTTC.

This clone appeared once. V usage is TRBV24-1 and J usage is TRBJ2-3; 7 nucleotides match TRBD1. Germline-derived CDR1 and CDR2 are KGHDR and SFDVKD. J lost 8 bases, V lost 7 bases, and 5 bases had no gene match. The CDR3 has 12 residues. CDR3 region: CATRQGWTTQYF. The CDR3 coding sequence is TGTGCCACCAGACAGGGGTGGACTACGCAGTATTTT.

This chain joins TRBV5-1 and TRBJ2-1; possibly TRBD2 for D (6 bases). Germline CDR1 SGHRS, CDR2 YFSETQ. CDR3 length equals 13 residues. The V end lost 3 bases, the J end lost 7 bases, and 11 bases lay between the germline ends. The CDR3 is CASSSMEGNEQFF. In DNA, the CDR3 is TGCGCCAGCAGCTCCATGGAGGGGAATGAGCAGTTCTTC.

The rearrangement links TRBV5-4 to TRBJ2-1; D possibly matches TRBD1 or TRBD2 (6 bases each). Trimming left V 4 bases short and J 4 bases short, with 15 bases between. This CDR3 is 15 amino acids long. CDR1 is SGHNT, CDR2 YYREEE, per germline (reference sequence). The CDR3 bases are TGTGCCAGCAGCCTGGACAGTGGGACTTACAATGAGCAGTTCTTC. Its protein product is CASSLDSGTYNEQFF. Full variable domain (missing parts from reference TRBV5-4 and TRBJ2-1): ETGVTQSPTHLIKTRGQQVTLRCSSQSGHNTVSWYQQALGQGPQFIFQYYREEENGRGNFPPRFSGLQFPNYSSELNVNALELDDSALYLCASSLDSGTYNEQFFGPGTRLTVL.

The chain combines TRBV5-8 with TRBJ2-5; the D gene is possibly TRBD2 (6 bases). This CDR3 contains 15 residues. V lost 4 bases, J lost 5 bases, and 18 bases lay in between. Germline CDR1 is SGHTS and CDR2 is YDEGEE. The CDR3 nucleotides are TGTGCCAGCAGCCGCGGGGACCGAACGAGGGAGACCCAGTACTTC. Translating gives CASSRGDRTRETQYF. Using reference TRBV5-8 and TRBJ2-5 for the parts outside the CDR3, the full variable domain is EAGVTQSPTHLIKTRGQQATLRCSPISGHTSVYWYQQALGLGLQFLLWYDEGEERNRGNFPPRFSGRQFPNYSSELNVNALELEDSALYLCASSRGDRTRETQYFGPGTRLLVL.

The CDR3: CASNRGTANSPLHF. The CDR3 nucleotides read TGTGCCAGCAACCGTGGGACAGCGAATTCACCCCTCCACTTT. The chain employs TRBV11-2 and TRBJ1-6; 7 bases are shared with TRBD1. The CDR3 extends over 14 amino acids. The germline gives CDR1 SGHAT, CDR2 FQNNGV. Germline trimming cut 7 bases from V and 7 bases from J; bases unmatched to any gene: 7. The entire variable domain, with the rest obtained from reference TRBV11-2 and TRBJ1-6, is as follows: EAGVAQSPRYKIIEKRQSVAFWCNPISGHATLYWYQQILGQGPKLLIQFQNNGVVDDSQLPKDRFSAERLKGVDSTLKIQPAKLEDSAVYLCASNRGTANSPLHFGNGTRLTVT.

The V call is TRBV11-2, the J call TRBJ2-1, with 9 nucleotides matching TRBD1. The germline V gene encodes CDR1 SGHAT and CDR2 FQNNGV. This CDR3 has 15 amino acids. Trimming removed 3 bases from V and 2 bases from J; junction bases left unmatched: 2. This chain's CDR3 is CASSLGTGPYNEQFF. CDR3 coding DNA: TGTGCCAGCAGCTTGGGGACAGGGCCCTACAATGAGCAGTTCTTC.